Following are 8 T cell receptor beta chains from one sample sequenced in a study of response to subunit inactivated influenza vaccine. Each CDR3 protein gets one entry after TCRdb re-called the RT-PCR reads with MiXCR. The data show more than 700,000 distinct CDR3 sequences, about 20% seen once. The sequences come from PBMCs from blood, collected more than 4 days after vaccination. The receptors were gathered from a man in his fifties who received an inactivated influenza vaccine.

This clonotype has just a few counts. The rearrangement joins TRBV5-6 to TRBJ2-7; perhaps TRBD2 as D (5 bases). CDR3 length: 14 amino acids. V lost 5 bases, J lost 2 bases, and 14 bases lay in between. CDR1 is SGHDT and CDR2 is YYEEEE in the germline V gene. The DNA for the CDR3 is TGTGCCAGCAGATCTACCGGGAAAGCCTACGAGCAGTACTTC. Translated: CASRSTGKAYEQYF.

This clonotype was counted many times. The gene calls are TRBV7-3 and TRBJ2-3; 7 bases fit TRBD2. Germline CDR1 is SGHTA and CDR2 is FQGTGA. After removal of 6 bases from V and 6 bases from J, the junction contained 6 bases not matched to a gene. This CDR3 is 13 amino acids long. The CDR3 nucleotides read TGTGCCAGCAGTTCGGGGGGTACGGATACGCAGTATTTT. It is translated as CASSSGGTDTQYF.

This chain connects TRBV20-1 to TRBJ2-7; D gene uncertain. Per germline, CDR1 DFQATT and CDR2 SNEGSKA (reference sequence). Trimming removed 1 base from V and 4 bases from J, with 11 bases in between. The CDR3 length is 13 residues. CDR3: CSARGGSTYEQYF. The CDR3 region has the DNA TGCAGTGCTAGAGGTGGCAGCACTTACGAGCAGTACTTC.

This clonotype was observed many times. This chain joins TRBV7-9 and TRBJ2-3, with D hard to call. Trimming shortened V by 7 bases and J by 0 bases, and 2 bases separated the two germline ends. This CDR3 comprises 11 residues. Germline loops: CDR1 SEHNR, CDR2 FQNEAQ (reference sequence). CDR3 region: CASTSTDTQYF. CDR3 nucleotide sequence: TGTGCCAGCACCAGCACAGATACGCAGTATTTT.

The V and J genes are TRBV28 and TRBJ1-4; tentative D call: TRBD1 (6 bases). Germline CDR1 MDHEN, CDR2 SYDVKM. The CDR3 runs 17 residues. Trimming stripped 3 bases from V and 2 bases from J, with 16 bases between. CDR3 loop: CASSFWAGELTNEKLFF. The CDR3 DNA reads as TGTGCCAGCAGTTTTTGGGCAGGGGAGTTGACTAATGAAAAACTGTTTTTT.

This clonotype was found a few times. J is TRBJ2-3 and V is TRBV20-1, with D uncertain. The CDR3 length is 14 residues. Germline values: CDR1 DFQATT, CDR2 SNEGSKA (reference sequence). Trimming pared 4 bases from V and 1 base from J, leaving 12 bases between. CDR3 nucleotides: TGCAGTGCTACTGCTTCGGCCGGCACAGATACGCAGTATTTT. Protein: CSATASAGTDTQYF.

This clonotype was seen more than once but under ten times. CDR3 amino acids: CASSTRQLTNTEAFF. The CDR3 DNA reads TGTGCCAGCAGCACCCGACAGTTAACGAACACTGAAGCTTTCTTT. The gene calls are TRBV7-2 and TRBJ1-1, with a tentative D call TRBD1 (5 bases). The germline V gene has CDR1 SGHTA and CDR2 FQGNSA. The CDR3 totals 15 residues. V lost 5 bases and J lost 1, with 14 bases in between.

This clonotype was recorded a few times. The chain carries TRBV9 and TRBJ2-2; D remains ambiguous. V dropped 0 bases and J dropped 1 base, with 7 bases sitting between them. This CDR3 has 15 amino acids. Germline CDR1 is SGDLS and CDR2 is YYNGEE. The CDR3 bases are TGTGCCAGCAGCGTAGACTCGAGGAACACCGGGGAGCTGTTTTTT. The encoded protein is CASSVDSRNTGELFF.